This T cell receptor (beta chain) was documented in a study of blood T cell repertoires in COVID-19. TCRdb keeps only in-frame clones here, not all; method: immunoSEQ multiplex PCR. The sample holds around 63,000 clones, roughly 83% seen once. Germline loops: CDR1 SQVTM, CDR2 ANQGSEA. There are 13 residues in the CDR3. Deletions cut 0 bases from V and 4 bases from J, with 9 bases between. The source material was peripheral blood. The chain joins TRBV29-1 to TRBJ1-2; D uncertain. This receptor was obtained from a man aged 55 to 70 with COVID-19, enrolled during active disease. The CDR3 loop reads CSVEDYSIYGYTF. CDR3 nucleotide sequence: TGCAGCGTTGAAGATTACAGCATCTATGGCTACACCTTC.